The T cell receptor (beta chain) under discussion was sequenced for a study of Graves' ophthalmopathy and Graves' hyperthyroidism. This CDR3 is built from 19 residues. The junction had 10 bases not matched to a gene; V was cut back by 1 base and J by 0 bases. Germline V gene data show CDR1 as LGHNA and CDR2 as YNFKEQ. This clonotype showed up many times. For repertoire sequencing, the TCR beta CDR3 regions were amplified from RNA transcripts. The first-round RT-PCR employed HTBI primers together with the Qiagen OneStep RT-PCR kit. A multiplex PCR was then performed as the second round. TCRdb passed the multiplex PCR reads through MiXCR, listing each CDR3 protein once. The repertoire holds some 350,000 distinct CDR3 sequences, with roughly a sixth as singletons.

The chain couples TRBV4-2 to TRBJ2-4; 9 nucleotides line up with TRBD2. This TCR was sampled from an adult woman with stable Graves' hyperthyroidism. Specimen: peripheral blood. The CDR3 nucleotides are TGTGCCAGCAGCCAAGCGCTAGCGGGATCCAAAGTAGCCAAAAACATTCAGTACTTC. This sequence encodes CASSQALAGSKVAKNIQYF.